The entry below gives a single T cell receptor (beta chain) sequence along with its context. It lacks a known antigen. Base qualities were left out, and no much larger clone turns up one base away. CDR1 is given as SEHNR and CDR2 as FQNEAQ, both from the germline V gene (reference sequence). The cysteine opens and the phenylalanine closes a CDR3 of 14 amino acids. Only the CDR3 part of the read is kept: 42 bases, read in frame from the first base. V is reduced by 2 bases and J by 6 bases, leaving a spacing of 14 bases between them. The sample belongs to a study of shared clonotypes between healthy human individuals (dated by TCRdb to 2018 to 2020). With regard to the full study: A couple of women and a few men aged 18 to 49 years were included in the cohort. For each donor, three plates each were used for CD4 naive and CD4 memory, two plates were used for CD8 naive, and one plate was used for CD8 memory. To estimate repertoire size and how much clonotype sharing occurs between individuals, the study deeply sequenced the blood TCR repertoires of five healthy adults. To increase sequencing depth and limit assay-specific biases, TCR repertoire library preparation and sequencing were carried out by different laboratories using diverse techniques. Between about 0.85 and 9.5 billion PBMCs per donor were obtained by leukapheresis. General findings and caveats noted by the study authors: Compared with non-shared clonotypes, clonotypes shared by all four sorted-subset donors had higher generation probabilities. Even with the large sequencing depth, rarefaction of the sorted-subset datasets indicated that sequencing was incomplete. Sharing across four donors was observed for approximately 5% of naive CD4, 3.5% of naive CD8, roughly 2.4% of memory CD4, and roughly 0.4% of memory CD8 clonotypes. The small number of donors limited the genetic and exposure-history diversity represented. Based on pairwise subsampling, the degree of clonotype sharing among donors was expected to be affected by sequencing depth. Sampling was restricted to blood, and TCR repertoires in tissue are likely to differ from TCR repertoires in blood. Naive subsets generally had larger estimated clonotype richness than memory subsets did.

The donors were healthy, HIV-negative adults with no recently reported acute infections or vaccinations. Only Caucasian adults living in Nashville, Tennessee, USA were represented among the donors. CD4+ T cells were enriched by magnetic negative selection, after which naive cells were positively selected on CD45RA and the negative fraction was taken as the memory subset. Blood was obtained by leukapheresis, after which PBMCs were separated by Ficoll-Histopaque density gradient centrifugation and cryopreserved in liquid nitrogen vapor phase. Analytical flow cytometry was used to check the purity and quantity of every magnetically sorted T cell population. Genomic DNA was isolated from every sorted fraction and measured by UV absorbance on a Nanodrop 2000c. TCR CDR3 regions were amplified from genomic DNA by multiplex PCR using the deep immunoSEQ assay. Extracted genomic DNA from each cell subset was spread evenly across all wells of several immunoSEQ 96-well plates, with each plate serving as a replicate. Each replicate PCR for sorted subsets received roughly 200 ng genomic DNA, equal to about 30,000 T cell genomes. The purified libraries were quantified using a Qubit 3.0 fluorometer, sized with a Bioanalyzer 2100, and then quantified again using the KAPA Library Quantification kit. Each immunoSEQ 96-well plate was sequenced on its own single-read 150-cycle Illumina NextSeq 550 flow cell. In the paper's pipeline: Because the immunoSEQ output held only junctional sequences and lacked quality scores, the filtering could not match the filtering applied to full-length reads. Sequences were annotated with PyIR, a Python wrapper for IgBLAST v1.9, and V/J genes and CDR3 were assigned using IMGT germline references. Reads were removed for weak V/J assignments (E-value above 1e-6), missing CDR3, stop codons, out-of-frame junctions, or ambiguous translated residues. V3J clonotypes were defined by identical inferred V gene, J gene, and CDR3 amino acid sequence. The percentage overlap between two repertoires was calculated by dividing the number of shared unique clonotypes by the size of the smaller repertoire. Repertoire richness was assessed with RTK rarefaction, the Chao1 estimator, and Recon v2.1 estimates of unobserved clonotypes. Generation probabilities were computed with OLGA for all TCRbeta clonotypes obtained by the gDNA method from several donors. TCRdb holds this immuneACCESS table with in-frame rearrangements only. Some clones are missing; in checked studies, unresolved V genes explain under half, and the rest has no known cause. For V, J and clone size, that table is used; D and trimming come from the DNA. Here the sample has over 1.5 million clones; about 98% occur a single time. The ten largest clones capture around 0.47% of the sample.

The sequenced sample was naive CD4+ T cells sorted from blood. The sample's cell subset or site, from its label and the paper: CD45RA+ positively selected. The chain is made from TRBV7-9 and TRBJ2-7; the D segment could be TRBD1, given 5 matching bases. This receptor was obtained from a man aged 25-45 years in good health. The CDR3 reads as follows: CASSLYTGPFEQYF. The DNA sequence is TGTGCCAGCAGCTTATATACAGGCCCTTTCGAGCAGTACTTC.